These 30 T cell receptor beta chains were sequenced from one sample in a study of radiotherapy plus CTLA-4 blockade in lung cancer. Measured with immunoSEQ multiplex PCR; TCRdb has only the in-frame clones, and not every one. In the table there are about 60,000 clones, about 80% of which are singletons. The source was peripheral blood, collected from a patient treated with radiotherapy plus ipilimumab. The receptors derive from a human donor with non-small cell lung cancer who had a partial response to radiotherapy plus ipilimumab.

The rearrangement links TRBV9 to TRBJ2-3; 8 nucleotides align to TRBD2. The CDR3 length is 16 residues. Germline CDR1 is SGDLS and CDR2 is YYNGEE. Losses at the gene ends were 4 bases for V and 6 bases for J; bases not matched to a gene: 13. Written as DNA, the CDR3 is TGTGCCAGCAGCATCGGGGGGCTAGCGGGTTCCGATACGCAGTATTTT. It encodes CASSIGGLAGSDTQYF.

The rearrangement joins TRBV4-1 to TRBJ1-1; no firm D call. CDR3 length equals 14 residues. Germline V lookup: CDR1 MGHRA, CDR2 YSYEKL. V was shortened by 2 bases and J by 5 bases, with 12 bases between the two germline ends. In DNA form, the CDR3 reads TGCGCCAGCAGCCAACCCGCGGGGAGAACTGAAGCTTTCTTT. Its protein is CASSQPAGRTEAFF.

This clone has just one count. The rearrangement joins TRBV28 to TRBJ1-2; D is perhaps TRBD1 (6 bases). The CDR3 spans 15 residues. Germline assignment: CDR1 MDHEN and CDR2 SYDVKM. Trimming took off 1 base at V and 2 bases at J, with 11 bases between the two ends. The CDR3 here is CASSLSGHLNYGYTF. The DNA for the CDR3 is TGTGCCAGCAGTTTATCGGGACACCTAAACTATGGCTACACCTTC.

The chain recombines TRBV7-3 with TRBJ1-1; no reliable D call. The CDR3 sequence is 14 residues long. The germline V gene encodes CDR1 SGHTA and CDR2 FQGTGA. The V and J ends lost 5 bases and 5 bases respectively, with 15 bases between them. CDR3 in DNA: TGTGCCAGCAGCCCGCAGGCGGGTGAGACTGAAGCTTTCTTT. This gives the protein CASSPQAGETEAFF.

This chain connects TRBV5-5 to TRBJ2-1; 7 nucleotides agree with TRBD2. This CDR3 comprises 14 residues. CDR1 and CDR2 (germline): SGHKS, YYEKEE (reference sequence). J lost 7 bases, V lost 4 bases, and 8 bases had no gene match. This CDR3 is CASSPLSSGNEQFF. DNA of the CDR3: TGTGCCAGCAGCCCCTTGAGTAGCGGGAATGAGCAGTTCTTC.

The genes are TRBV6-5 and TRBJ2-5; TRBD2 matches at 8 bases. TRBJ2-7 matches the DNA end more closely, so the J call is doubtful. Germline lookup yields CDR1 MNHEY and CDR2 SVGAGI. The CDR3 sequence is 14 residues long. DNA of the CDR3: TGTGCCAGCACACGAACTAGCGGACCCTACGAGCAGTACTTC. It specifies CASTRTSGPYEQYF.

The chain links TRBV6-5 to TRBJ1-5, with no clear D. Trimming stripped 8 bases from V and 0 bases from J, with 8 bases between. There are 13 residues in the CDR3. CDR1 is MNHEY and CDR2 is SVGAGI in the germline V gene. The CDR3 reads CASAEVSNQPQHF. The CDR3 DNA reads as TGTGCCAGCGCCGAGGTTAGCAATCAGCCCCAGCATTTT.

The chain is built from TRBV5-6 and TRBJ2-1; the D is unclear. Germline V gene data show CDR1 as SGHDT and CDR2 as YYEEEE. V dropped 6 bases and J dropped 4 bases, with 11 bases sitting between them. The CDR3 is 13 amino acids. The CDR3 loop is CASISPTYNEQFF. For the CDR3, the DNA is TGTGCCAGCATATCCCCTACGTACAATGAGCAGTTCTTC.

The chain carries TRBV4-1 and TRBJ1-5; D call uncertain. Germline CDR1 reads MGHRA; CDR2 reads YSYEKL. This CDR3 spans 15 amino acids. Trimming pared 0 bases from V and 9 bases from J, leaving 15 bases between. CDR3 DNA sequence: TGCGCCAGCAGCCAAGATTTAAACGGGTATGGGCCCCAGCATTTT. It encodes CASSQDLNGYGPQHF.

The CDR3 nucleotides read TGTGCCAGCAGCTCAAGACCAGCGGGCTACAATGAGCAGTTCTTC. Protein sequence: CASSSRPAGYNEQFF. The rearrangement uses TRBV7-3 and TRBJ2-1; possibly TRBD2 for D (6 bases). V lost 4 bases and J 3 bases, leaving 13 bases between the germline ends. Germline V CDR1 and CDR2: SGHTA, FQGTGA. This CDR3 is 15 amino acids long. The variable domain in full, completed from reference TRBV7-3 and TRBJ2-1, reads GAGVSQTPSNKVTEKGKYVELRCDPISGHTALYWYRQSLGQGPEFLIYFQGTGAADDSGLPNDRFFAVRPEGSVSTLKIQRTERGDSAVYLCASSSRPAGYNEQFFGPGTRLTVL.

To note about this clone: In the same sample, other DNA sequences code for this CDR3. The rearrangement uses TRBV27 and TRBJ1-2, with D possibly matching TRBD1 (6 bases). Germline V gene lookup returns CDR1 MNHEY and CDR2 SMNVEV (reference sequence). The CDR3 sequence is 13 residues long. Trimming left V 3 bases short and J 5 bases short, with 10 bases between. As DNA, the CDR3 is TGTGCCAGCAGTTTGGGGCAGGGGTATGGCTACACCTTC. This sequence encodes CASSLGQGYGYTF.

This clone showed up just a few times. The J gene is TRBJ1-4, the V gene TRBV28, with TRBD1 matching over 10 bases. CDR3 length: 16 residues. The J segment lost 8 bases and the V segment lost 6 bases, leaving 12 bases of the junction unmatched. Germline V lookup: CDR1 MDHEN, CDR2 SYDVKM. For the CDR3, the DNA is TGTGCCAGCAGCCCGGGCGGGGACAGGGGATGGGAAAAACTGTTTTTT. Its protein product is CASSPGGDRGWEKLFF. Filled out from reference TRBV28 and TRBJ1-4, the complete variable domain reads DVKVTQSSRYLVKRTGEKVFLECVQDMDHENMFWYRQDPGLGLRLIYFSYDVKMKEKGDIPEGYSVSREKKERFSLILESASTNQTSMYLCASSPGGDRGWEKLFFGSGTQLSVL.

In this sample, this clone turned up a few times. This chain joins TRBV11-3 and TRBJ2-3; D ambiguous. This CDR3 is built from 13 residues. CDR1 SGHNT and CDR2 YENEEA come from the germline V gene. Trimming stripped 0 bases from V and 4 bases from J, with 5 bases between. The CDR3 region has the DNA TGTGCCAGCAGCTTAGATGGGCCAGATACGCAGTATTTT. This sequence encodes CASSLDGPDTQYF.

This clone was seen only a few times. The CDR3 DNA sequence: TGTGCCAGCTCACCACTCCGACAGGGGGAGGAAAAACTGTTTTTT. It codes for CASSPLRQGEEKLFF. The chain carries TRBV18 and TRBJ1-4; TRBD1 matches 9 bases. The junction had 5 bases not matched to a gene; V was cut back by 1 base and J by 8 bases. The CDR3 extends over 15 amino acids. CDR1 KGHSH and CDR2 LQKENI come from the germline V gene.

The rearrangement joins TRBV19 to TRBJ1-2, with D perhaps matching TRBD1 (5 bases). This CDR3 has 13 residues. With 5 bases removed from V and 7 bases from J, the gap between germline ends came to 14 bases. The V gene's germline CDR1 is LNHDA and CDR2 SQIVND (reference sequence). The CDR3 sequence is CASSPVQGGGYTF. Here the CDR3 DNA reads TGTGCCAGTAGTCCCGTGCAGGGCGGTGGCTACACCTTC.

The chain uses TRBV18 and TRBJ2-3, with D possibly TRBD2 on 6 matching bases. CDR1 and CDR2 from the germline V gene are KGHSH and LQKENI. Between the trimmed V and J ends, which lost 8 bases and 2 bases, there was a span of 11 bases. The CDR3 covers 13 residues. The CDR3 protein is CASHGGLTDTQYF. CDR3 DNA: TGTGCCAGCCACGGAGGGCTCACAGATACGCAGTATTTT.

The CDR3 region is CASSPHATRGEQFF. CDR3 nucleotide sequence: TGTGCCAGCAGTCCCCACGCGACTAGGGGTGAGCAGTTCTTC. The chain is built from TRBV27 and TRBJ2-1; D is perhaps TRBD2 (6 bases). The CDR3 is 14 residues long. The germline V and J ends were trimmed by 5 bases and 9 bases, with 17 bases remaining between them. Germline lookup yields CDR1 MNHEY and CDR2 SMNVEV (reference sequence).

The chain carries TRBV19 and TRBJ2-1, with TRBD1 matching over 10 bases. The germline gives CDR1 LNHDA, CDR2 SQIVND (reference sequence). The CDR3 runs to 18 residues. V lost 4 bases, J lost 4 bases, and 13 bases stayed unmatched. As DNA, the CDR3 is TGTGCCAGTAGTACCAATCGCCCGGGACAGGGGAAGTACAATGAGCAGTTCTTC. This gives the protein CASSTNRPGQGKYNEQFF. Based on the CDR3 plus reference TRBV19 and TRBJ2-1, the full variable domain is DGGITQSPKYLFRKEGQNVTLSCEQNLNHDAMYWYRQDPGQGLRLIYYSQIVNDFQKGDIAEGYSVSREKKESFPLTVTSAQKNPTAFYLCASSTNRPGQGKYNEQFFGPGTRLTVL.

A single count supports this clone. The CDR3 DNA reads TGTGCCAGTAGTATAGGATCTCTGGGGCGAGAGACCCAGTACTTC. This sequence encodes CASSIGSLGRETQYF. The V gene is TRBV19, the J gene TRBJ2-5; perhaps TRBD1 as D (5 bases). The CDR3 has 15 amino acids. Trimming left V 1 base short and J 4 bases short, with 13 bases between. Germline V gene lookup returns CDR1 LNHDA and CDR2 SQIVND (reference sequence).

This clone was seen a single time. J is TRBJ2-1 and V is TRBV10-3, with TRBD1 matching 7 bases. This CDR3 has 12 residues. V trimming: 3 bases; J trimming: 10 bases; junction bases outside the gene matches: 3. Germline V CDR1 and CDR2: ENHRY, SYGVKD. The CDR3 region has the DNA TGTGCCATCAGTGAAGAGGGGGCGGAGCAGTTCTTC. Translated, it gives CAISEEGAEQFF.

In its sample, this clone was seen a few times. The V and J genes are TRBV5-1 and TRBJ1-4; 10 nucleotides align to TRBD1. The CDR3 has 14 amino acids. V shed 6 bases, J shed 6 bases, and the junction held 5 bases outside the gene matches. CDR1 is SGHRS and CDR2 is YFSETQ in the germline V gene. Here the CDR3 reads CASTLGQGDEKLFF. Here the CDR3 DNA reads TGCGCCAGCACACTTGGACAGGGGGATGAAAAACTGTTTTTT.

The chain employs TRBV19 and TRBJ1-5; a weak D match, TRBD1 (5 bases). The V end lost 2 bases, the J end lost 3 bases, and 11 bases lay between the germline ends. The CDR3 extends over 15 amino acids. The V gene's germline CDR1 is LNHDA and CDR2 SQIVND (reference sequence). DNA of the CDR3: TGTGCCAGTAGTATACAAAGGGGTTTCAATCAGCCCCAGCATTTT. Protein sequence: CASSIQRGFNQPQHF. Using reference TRBV19 and TRBJ1-5 for the parts outside the CDR3, the full variable domain is DGGITQSPKYLFRKEGQNVTLSCEQNLNHDAMYWYRQDPGQGLRLIYYSQIVNDFQKGDIAEGYSVSREKKESFPLTVTSAQKNPTAFYLCASSIQRGFNQPQHFGDGTRLSIL.

CDR3: CASNEGIQYKDIQYF. The CDR3, as DNA: TGTGCCAGCAACGAGGGCATCCAATACAAGGACATTCAGTACTTC. This rearrangement joins TRBV6-6 to TRBJ2-4; TRBD2 might be the D (5 bases). Germline CDR1 reads MNHNY; CDR2 reads SVGAGI (reference sequence). CDR3 length: 15 residues. V lost 7 bases and J 8 bases, leaving 21 bases between the germline ends.

This clone was seen once. The rearrangement links TRBV19 to TRBJ2-7; the match to TRBD1 covers 8 bases. Per germline, CDR1 LNHDA and CDR2 SQIVND (reference sequence). The CDR3 spans 12 residues. Unmatched junction bases numbered 3, after V lost 8 bases and J lost 3 bases. In DNA, the CDR3 is TGTGCCAGTCTGACAGGGGACTACGAGCAGTACTTC. It specifies CASLTGDYEQYF.

The chain links TRBV28 to TRBJ2-1; TRBD1 matches at 7 bases. Unmatched junction bases numbered 8, after V lost 7 bases and J lost 14 bases. CDR1 and CDR2 (germline): MDHEN, SYDVKM. The CDR3 is 11 residues long. CDR3 bases: TGTGCCAGCACCCGGGCAGGGGGAGAGTTCTTC. Its translation is CASTRAGGEFF.

The rearrangement joins TRBV28 to TRBJ2-7, with TRBD1 matching 9 bases. After removal of 6 bases from V and 2 bases from J, the junction contained 5 bases not matched to a gene. Germline V gene lookup returns CDR1 MDHEN and CDR2 SYDVKM. The CDR3 spans 14 residues. Here the CDR3 reads CASREGQGAYEQYF. As DNA, the CDR3 is TGTGCCAGCAGGGAGGGACAGGGCGCCTACGAGCAGTACTTC.

As for this clone: A junction boundary mismatches the germline segment, possibly from a read error. The gene calls are TRBV10-3 and TRBJ1-1; tentative D call: TRBD1 (5 bases). The CDR3 has 14 amino acids. Per the germline V gene, CDR1 is ENHRY and CDR2 is SYGVKD. The CDR3 DNA sequence: TGTGTCATCAGTCCCAGGGCAGTGAACACTGAAGCTTTCTTT. Protein product: CVISPRAVNTEAFF.

This clone has just one count. V is TRBV5-1 and J is TRBJ1-1; perhaps TRBD1 as D (6 bases). The CDR3 is made up of 14 amino acids. The V end lost 4 bases, the J end lost 0 bases, and 10 bases lay between the germline ends. Per the germline V gene, CDR1 is SGHRS and CDR2 is YFSETQ. This CDR3 is CASSEGQMNTEAFF. The CDR3 DNA reads as TGCGCCAGCAGCGAAGGACAGATGAACACTGAAGCTTTCTTT.

J is TRBJ2-4 and V is TRBV28; perhaps TRBD2 as D (5 bases). Trimming removed 2 bases from V and 2 bases from J, with 10 bases in between. Germline lookup yields CDR1 MDHEN and CDR2 SYDVKM. This CDR3 has 15 residues. The CDR3 reads CASSLEGRTKNIQYF. Written as DNA, the CDR3 is TGTGCCAGCAGTTTAGAGGGCCGAACCAAAAACATTCAGTACTTC.

The chain employs TRBV19 and TRBJ2-7, with TRBD1 identical over 7 bases. V shed 6 bases, J shed 0 bases, and the junction held 8 bases outside the gene matches. CDR3 length equals 15 residues. Germline V gene sequence: CDR1 LNHDA, CDR2 SQIVND (reference sequence). CDR3 sequence reads: CASREGRTGSYEQYF. The CDR3 nucleotides read TGTGCCAGTAGAGAGGGGCGGACAGGCTCCTACGAGCAGTACTTC. Combining the CDR3 with reference TRBV19 and TRBJ2-7 gives the whole variable domain DGGITQSPKYLFRKEGQNVTLSCEQNLNHDAMYWYRQDPGQGLRLIYYSQIVNDFQKGDIAEGYSVSREKKESFPLTVTSAQKNPTAFYLCASREGRTGSYEQYFGPGTRLTVT.